This T cell receptor beta chain was identified in a study of lymphopenia after photon versus proton radiotherapy. This CDR3 has 14 residues. The germline V gene encodes CDR1 MNHEY and CDR2 SMNVEV (reference sequence). Trimming left V 0 bases short and J 2 bases short, with 7 bases between. Clones were sequenced by immunoSEQ multiplex PCR, and TCRdb holds only the in-frame ones, with some missing. In the table there are 15,000 or so clones, about 79% of which are singletons. Study-wide findings and caveats: Survival link was tested only in deceased patients; proton benefit remains a possibility. After lymphocyte nadir, photon-treated repertoires showed oligoclonal expansion, especially CD8+ Temra. In patients who died, overall survival fell as post-nadir TCR diversity dropped more. Photon-treated patients lost naive T cells and TCR diversity; proton-treated stayed stable.

Details on this clone: The target antigen is unknown.

The sequence derives from a man between 65 and 85 years old with pancreatic cancer. The J gene is TRBJ1-2, the V gene TRBV27; no clear D gene. The sequencing here drew on peripheral blood, taken from a patient treated with proton-based radiotherapy. The DNA for the CDR3 is TGTGCCAGCAGTTTATCAAGACGGAACTATGGCTACACCTTC. This codes for CASSLSRRNYGYTF.